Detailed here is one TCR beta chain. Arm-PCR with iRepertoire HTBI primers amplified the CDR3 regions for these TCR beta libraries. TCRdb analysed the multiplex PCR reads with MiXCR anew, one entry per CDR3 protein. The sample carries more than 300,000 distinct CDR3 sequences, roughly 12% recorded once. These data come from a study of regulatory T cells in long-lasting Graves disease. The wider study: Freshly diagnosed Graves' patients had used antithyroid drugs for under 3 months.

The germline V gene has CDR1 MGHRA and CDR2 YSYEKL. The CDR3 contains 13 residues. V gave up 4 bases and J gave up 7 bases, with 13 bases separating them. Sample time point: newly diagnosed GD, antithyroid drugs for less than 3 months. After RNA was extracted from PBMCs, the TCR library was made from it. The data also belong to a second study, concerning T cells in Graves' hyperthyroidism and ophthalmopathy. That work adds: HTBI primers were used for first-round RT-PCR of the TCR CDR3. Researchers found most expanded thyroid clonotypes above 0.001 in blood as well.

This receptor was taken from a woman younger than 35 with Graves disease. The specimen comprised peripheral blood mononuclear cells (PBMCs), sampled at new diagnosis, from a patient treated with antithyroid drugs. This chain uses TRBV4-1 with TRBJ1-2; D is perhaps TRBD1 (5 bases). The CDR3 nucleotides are TGCGCCAGCAGCCCCATCGGGGGAGGTGGCTACACCTTC. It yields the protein CASSPIGGGGYTF.